This paragraph reports one T cell receptor (beta chain). The antigen is undetermined. The data derive from a study of cytomegalovirus exposure and HLA in healthy donors. Regarding the study as a whole: Some highly shared sequence variants likely arose as a pipeline artifact. The study labeled around 160 TCR beta chains cytomegalovirus-associated. Association of roughly 18,000 TCR beta sequences with HLA alleles was found at 0.05 false discovery rate in a later analysis.

Vbeta (60) and Jbeta (13) primers were used in the PCR. TCRdb keeps only in-frame clones here, not all; method: immunoSEQ multiplex PCR. The sample has 87,000 or so clones; under 9% are singletons. The CDR3 runs to 13 residues. Germline V gene sequence: CDR1 LNHDA, CDR2 SQIVND (reference sequence). Deletions cut 6 bases from V and 1 base from J, with 9 bases between. The V and J genes are TRBV19 and TRBJ1-1, with D tentatively TRBD1 (6 bases). The receptor was derived from a man over 45 in good health and CMV-seronegative. Material for sequencing was PBMCs. The CDR3 DNA follows: TGTGCCAGTAGACCGACAGGGAACACTGAAGCTTTCTTT. Encoded protein: CASRPTGNTEAFF.